This T cell receptor beta chain was captured by sequencing in a study of control samples from healthy donors and cancer patients. Assay: immunoSEQ multiplex PCR; the TCRdb copy retains only in-frame clones and omits some. The table shows 130,000 or so clones, with 92% occurring only once. The CDR3 has 10 residues. V gave up 6 bases and J gave up 9 bases, with 9 bases separating them. The germline V gene encodes CDR1 SQVTM and CDR2 ANQGSEA. The receptor was derived from a man younger than 30 in good health. The chain joins TRBV29-1 to TRBJ2-1; D is unresolved. The sequenced sample consisted of blood. CDR3 nucleotides: TGCAGCGTCCAAGCGAGTGAGCAGTTCTTC. Amino acid sequence: CSVQASEQFF.